The T cell receptor beta chain described here comes from a study of OX40 agonist ivuxolimab in advanced cancers. TCRdb's table, derived via immunoSEQ multiplex PCR, lists solely in-frame clones and lacks some. There are more than 9,000 clones in the sample; roughly 70% occur only once, and 35% to 45% lies in the top ten. Looked up from germline, CDR1 is SGHDT and CDR2 is YYEEEE. The CDR3 contains 13 residues. V was clipped by 5 bases and J by 8 bases, with 14 bases between them. The source of this sequence is an adult with an advanced solid tumor such as melanoma, head and neck, liver or kidney cancer. Here the sequenced sample was CD4+ or CD8+ T cells sorted from blood, taken in a trial of the OX40 agonist ivuxolimab. The V gene is TRBV5-6, the J gene TRBJ2-1; D gene ambiguous. CDR3 residues: CASRPDGFDEQFF. The CDR3 DNA follows: TGTGCCAGCAGACCTGACGGTTTCGATGAGCAGTTCTTC.